This section outlines one T cell receptor (beta chain) sequence together with its context. Its antigen is as yet unknown. The sample has other DNA sequences that encode this CDR3 too. This record belongs to a study of shared clonotypes between healthy human individuals. Whole-study results and caveats: About 5% was the fraction of naive CD4 clonotypes found shared across a few donors. Compared with clonotypes that all four donors shared, non-shared clonotypes had lower generation probabilities.

CDR3 length: 14 residues. The V segment lost 5 bases and the J segment 0 bases; nucleotides outside the gene matches: 3. CDR1 is MNHEY and CDR2 is SMNVEV in the germline V gene (reference sequence). Sequencing used immunoSEQ multiplex PCR; TCRdb keeps in-frame clones, though not all of them. The sample lists approximately 2.1 million clones; just over 90% were seen once. The sequencing input was naive CD4+ T cells from PBMCs. Regarding subset: CD45RA+ positively selected. The rearrangement joins TRBV27 to TRBJ2-7; 8 bases agree with TRBD1. The receptor was derived from a young man in good health. Some clones in this sample may be carry-over from other donors' samples. The CDR3 reads CASSRTGGSYEQYF. The CDR3 DNA is TGTGCCAGCAGTCGCACAGGGGGCTCCTACGAGCAGTACTTC.